This T cell receptor beta chain came from a study of cytomegalovirus exposure and HLA in healthy donors. Study context: Drawn from HLA-typed donors, roughly 87 million unique TCRs were held in an early data release.

PCR involved 60 Vbeta and 13 Jbeta primers. The assay was immunoSEQ multiplex PCR, and TCRdb's table has in-frame clones only and misses some. The data show hundreds of thousands of clones, approximately 78% seen once. Germline values: CDR1 LNHDA, CDR2 SQIVND (reference sequence). Trimming cost V 2 bases and J 1 base; bases outside gene matches: 4. The CDR3 spans 15 residues. General study findings and limits: Being productive about 87% or about 30% of the time was typical of most TCR beta V segments in an earlier analysis.

This clone was observed a single time. Its target is not known. This TCR was recovered from a boy aged 5-17 years in good health and CMV-seronegative. The sample consisted of PBMCs. The chain has TRBV19 and TRBJ1-1; 7 bases fit TRBD1. In nucleotides, the CDR3 is TGTGCCAGTAGTATAAGACAGGGCGCGAACACTGAAGCTTTCTTT. Protein product: CASSIRQGANTEAFF.